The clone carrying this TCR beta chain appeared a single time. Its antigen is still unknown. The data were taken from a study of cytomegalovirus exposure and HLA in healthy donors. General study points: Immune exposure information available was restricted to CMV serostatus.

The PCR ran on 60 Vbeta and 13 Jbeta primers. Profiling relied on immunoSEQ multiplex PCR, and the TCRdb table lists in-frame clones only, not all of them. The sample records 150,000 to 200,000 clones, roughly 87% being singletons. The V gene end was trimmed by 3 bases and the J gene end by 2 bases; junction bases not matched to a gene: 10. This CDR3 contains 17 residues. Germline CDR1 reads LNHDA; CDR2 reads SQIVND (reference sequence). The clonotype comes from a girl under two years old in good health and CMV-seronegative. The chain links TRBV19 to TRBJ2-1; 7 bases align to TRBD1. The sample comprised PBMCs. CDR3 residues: CASSILFFRGTYNEQFF. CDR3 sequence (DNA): TGTGCCAGTAGTATCCTCTTTTTCAGGGGGACCTACAATGAGCAGTTCTTC.